The clone carrying this T cell receptor (beta chain) has a single count. No antigen is known for it. The CDR3 contains 14 residues. With V trimmed by 2 bases and J by 7 bases, 9 bases remained unmatched. CDR1 and CDR2 (germline): SGHDT, YYEEEE. The primer mix had 60 Vbeta and 13 Jbeta primers. Generated by immunoSEQ multiplex PCR, the TCRdb table keeps only in-frame clones and is missing some. The sample includes about 160,000 clones, around four fifths seen only once; the top ten take around a tenth. These data are taken from a study of cytomegalovirus exposure and HLA in healthy donors. General study findings and limits: A later analysis linked a missense variant in DCLRE1C to the trimming of TCR beta V and J genes. The authors enumerated over 150 TCR beta chains as linked to cytomegalovirus.

The sequence was obtained from a man aged 50 to 60 in good health and CMV-seropositive. The chain carries TRBV5-6 and TRBJ2-7, with TRBD2 matching 7 bases. The material sequenced was PBMCs. The CDR3, as DNA: TGTGCCAGCAGCTTACAGCGGGGACTGGGGGAGCAGTACTTC. Translating it yields CASSLQRGLGEQYF.